This T cell receptor (beta chain) was captured by sequencing in a study of blood T cell repertoires in COVID-19. Assay used: immunoSEQ multiplex PCR; TCRdb lists only in-frame clones, some missing. The table lists roughly 200,000 clones, about 90% of them singletons, with approximately 1.5% in the top ten. Trimming cost V 4 bases and J 0 bases, with 13 bases left between them. The CDR3 has 16 amino acids. Germline V gene data show CDR1 as SGHNT and CDR2 as YENEEA. The chain couples TRBV11-3 to TRBJ2-1, with D tentatively TRBD2 (6 bases). The specimen sequenced was peripheral blood. This TCR came from a man between 18 and 29 years old with active or convalescent COVID-19. The CDR3 coding sequence is TGTGCCAGCAGCTCGACTAGGGATGGCTCCTACAATGAGCAGTTCTTC. Translation gives CASSSTRDGSYNEQFF.